This T cell receptor beta chain was found in a study of cytomegalovirus exposure and HLA in healthy donors. PCR involved 60 Vbeta and 13 Jbeta primers. Sequenced by immunoSEQ multiplex PCR; TCRdb stores in-frame clones only, minus some. This specimen shows 55,000 to 70,000 clones; the ten leading clones hold 2.4%. This CDR3 region has 15 residues. The germline CDR1 and CDR2 sequences are MNHNS and SASEGT. Between the trimmed V and J ends, which lost 7 bases and 4 bases, there was a span of 17 bases. This clonotype originated in a female donor in good health and CMV-seropositive. V and J are TRBV6-1 and TRBJ2-4; D is possibly TRBD1 (9 bases). Sequencing was performed on PBMCs. CDR3: CASTPGGTGKNIQYF. Here the CDR3 DNA reads TGTGCCAGCACACCGGGAGGGACAGGGAAAAACATTCAGTACTTC.